A single sample is the source of the 19 T cell receptor beta chains below, sequenced in a study of T cell responses to AZD1222 COVID-19 vaccine. Sequenced by immunoSEQ multiplex PCR; TCRdb stores in-frame clones only, minus some. The sample holds under 200,000 clones, 85% to 90% seen once. The starting material was peripheral blood, obtained 28 days after the second AZD1222 dose. These receptors were obtained from an adult who received the AZD1222 COVID-19 vaccine.

This clone was counted a single time. The rearrangement links TRBV10-1 to TRBJ1-2; D gene unclear. Germline-derived CDR1 and CDR2 are WNHNN and SYGVQD (reference sequence). V was pared by 3 bases and J by 4 bases, with 6 bases between. CDR3 length: 12 residues. CDR3: CASSDGPYGYTF. CDR3 nucleotide sequence: TGCGCCAGCAGTGACGGGCCCTATGGCTACACCTTC.

The chain is built from TRBV4-1 and TRBJ1-5, with TRBD1 matching 7 bases. With V trimmed by 3 bases and J by 0 bases, 11 bases remained unmatched. The CDR3 is 18 residues long. From germline, CDR1 is MGHRA and CDR2 YSYEKL. CDR3 sequence reads: CASSQSGQTEYSNQPQHF. As DNA, the CDR3 is TGCGCCAGCAGCCAGTCGGGACAGACAGAATATAGCAATCAGCCCCAGCATTTT.

The rearrangement joins TRBV5-1 to TRBJ2-1; TRBD2 matches 8 bases. The junction had 5 bases not matched to a gene; V was cut back by 8 bases and J by 1 base. CDR1 and CDR2 from the germline V gene are SGHRS and YFSETQ. The CDR3 is 14 amino acids. For the CDR3, the DNA is TGCGCCAGTACCAAGCGGGAGTCCTACAATGAGCAGTTCTTC. It encodes CASTKRESYNEQFF.

This clone appeared once. V gene TRBV19 combines with J gene TRBJ1-1; D ambiguous. Between the trimmed V and J ends, which lost 3 bases and 4 bases, there was a span of 15 bases. This CDR3 is 15 amino acids long. Germline V gene data show CDR1 as LNHDA and CDR2 as SQIVND (reference sequence). This CDR3 is CASSISVAVGTEAFF. As DNA, the CDR3 is TGTGCCAGTAGTATCAGCGTTGCCGTGGGCACTGAAGCTTTCTTT.

V usage is TRBV5-4 and J usage is TRBJ1-1; 9 positions match TRBD1. The V gene end was trimmed by 4 bases and the J gene end by 4 bases; junction bases not matched to a gene: 8. This CDR3 region has 15 residues. Germline CDR1 SGHNT, CDR2 YYREEE (reference sequence). CDR3 in amino acids: CASSRGGTGPTEAFF. In DNA form, the CDR3 reads TGTGCCAGCAGCCGGGGTGGGACAGGGCCCACTGAAGCTTTCTTT.

This chain links TRBV7-9 with TRBJ2-2, with D unclear. CDR1 SEHNR and CDR2 FQNEAQ come from the germline V gene (reference sequence). The CDR3 sequence is 10 residues long. Trimming cost V 3 bases and J 7 bases, with 0 bases left between them. Here the CDR3 reads CASSFGELFF. The CDR3, as DNA: TGTGCCAGCAGCTTCGGGGAGCTGTTTTTT.

The chain employs TRBV19 and TRBJ1-6, with no clear D. CDR1 LNHDA and CDR2 SQIVND come from the germline V gene (reference sequence). The CDR3 is 14 amino acids. V lost 4 bases, J lost 7 bases, and 11 bases lay in between. As DNA, the CDR3 is TGTGCCAGTAGTACAACCCCCGAGAATTCACCCCTCCACTTT. Protein product: CASSTTPENSPLHF.

This chain uses TRBV5-1 with TRBJ1-4; no clear D. CDR1 is SGHRS and CDR2 is YFSETQ in the germline V gene. V was cut by 2 bases and J by 5 bases, with 10 bases left in between. CDR3 size: 14 residues. The CDR3 DNA follows: TGCGCCAGCAGCTTCGCGGGATCAAATGAAAAACTGTTTTTT. Protein: CASSFAGSNEKLFF.

This chain links TRBV14 with TRBJ1-1, with D perhaps TRBD1 (5 bases). V was shortened by 0 bases and J by 4 bases, with 12 bases between the two germline ends. This CDR3 has 15 amino acids. The germline V gene encodes CDR1 SGHDN and CDR2 FVKESK. The CDR3 DNA reads as TGTGCCAGCAGCCAAGAGTGGGGGATCGGCACTGAAGCTTTCTTT. Translation: CASSQEWGIGTEAFF. Combining the CDR3 with reference TRBV14 and TRBJ1-1 gives the whole variable domain EAGVTQFPSHSVIEKGQTVTLRCDPISGHDNLYWYRRVMGKEIKFLLHFVKESKQDESGMPNNRFLAERTGGTYSTLKVQPAELEDSGVYFCASSQEWGIGTEAFFGQGTRLTVV.

The chain employs TRBV4-1 and TRBJ1-4; no clear D gene. V lost 4 bases and J 5 bases, leaving 14 bases between the germline ends. Germline V CDR1 and CDR2: MGHRA, YSYEKL. This CDR3 is 15 amino acids long. CDR3 in amino acids: CASSLNTHPNEKLFF. The CDR3 nucleotides are TGCGCCAGCAGCCTCAACACACACCCGAATGAAAAACTGTTTTTT.

This clone was observed a few times. The chain's CDR3 is CASSYEGTVVSGNTIYF. In nucleotides, the CDR3 is TGTGCCAGCAGTTACGAAGGGACCGTCGTCTCTGGAAACACCATATATTTT. The chain recombines TRBV9 with TRBJ1-3, with D possibly being TRBD1 (5 bases). V was pared by 5 bases and J by 0 bases, with 18 bases between. CDR1 and CDR2 from the germline V gene are SGDLS and YYNGEE. CDR3 length: 17 amino acids.

The rearrangement uses TRBV7-3 and TRBJ2-5; weak D call: TRBD2 (5 bases). There are 15 residues in the CDR3. V dropped 2 bases and J dropped 3 bases, with 13 bases sitting between them. From germline, CDR1 is SGHTA and CDR2 FQGTGA. CDR3 sequence reads: CASSLVGGREETQYF. CDR3 coding DNA: TGTGCCAGCAGCTTAGTTGGAGGTCGGGAAGAGACCCAGTACTTC. Combining the CDR3 with reference TRBV7-3 and TRBJ2-5 gives the whole variable domain GAGVSQTPSNKVTEKGKYVELRCDPISGHTALYWYRQSLGQGPEFLIYFQGTGAADDSGLPNDRFFAVRPEGSVSTLKIQRTERGDSAVYLCASSLVGGREETQYFGPGTRLLVL.

The CDR3: CASSVFDRAQNEQFF. In DNA form, the CDR3 reads TGCGCCAGCAGCGTATTTGACAGGGCCCAGAATGAGCAGTTCTTC. V usage is TRBV5-1 and J usage is TRBJ2-1, with 7 bases aligning to TRBD1. The J segment lost 7 bases and the V segment lost 4 bases, leaving 11 bases of the junction unmatched. The CDR3 extends over 15 amino acids. Germline CDR1 and CDR2: SGHRS and YFSETQ.

The V call is TRBV6-7, the J call TRBJ1-5; 9 nucleotides line up with TRBD1. TRBV6-7 falls under the ORF class, with uncertain function. CDR3 length: 20 amino acids. V trimming: 0 bases; J trimming: 0 bases; junction bases outside the gene matches: 12. Written as DNA, the CDR3 is TGTGCCAGCAGTTACTCTAACAGGGGGCAAGGGGACATTAGCAATCAGCCCCAGCATTTT. This codes for CASSYSNRGQGDISNQPQHF.

The chain couples TRBV19 to TRBJ1-5, with 7 bases that match TRBD1. There are 13 residues in the CDR3. V dropped 5 bases and J dropped 5; count of bases not matched to a gene: 3. CDR1 and CDR2 from the germline V gene are LNHDA and SQIVND (reference sequence). The CDR3 here is CASSSGGYQPQHF. Written as DNA, the CDR3 is TGTGCCAGTAGTTCAGGGGGTTATCAGCCCCAGCATTTT.

V is TRBV3-1 (or the pseudogene TRBV3-2) and J is TRBJ1-2; the D is unclear. Trimming stripped 8 bases from V and 0 bases from J, with 10 bases between. Germline V lookup: CDR1 LGHDT, CDR2 YNNKEL (reference sequence). The CDR3 runs to 13 residues. CDR3 protein: CASGPWANYGYTF. CDR3 nucleotides: TGTGCCAGCGGACCTTGGGCTAACTATGGCTACACCTTC.

This rearrangement joins TRBV7-9 to TRBJ1-1; 10 bases match TRBD1. V shed 3 bases and J 2 bases; nucleotides not matched to a gene: 3. Germline V CDR1 and CDR2: SEHNR, FQNEAQ (reference sequence). This CDR3 comprises 15 residues. The CDR3 loop reads CASSLGQGSNTEAFF. The CDR3, as DNA: TGTGCCAGCAGCTTGGGACAGGGGAGTAACACTGAAGCTTTCTTT.

The chain is built from TRBV5-5 and TRBJ2-7; either TRBD1 or TRBD2 may supply D (5 bases each). The V gene's germline CDR1 is SGHKS and CDR2 YYEKEE (reference sequence). V gave up 4 bases and J gave up 0 bases, with 11 bases separating them. The CDR3 consists of 14 residues. The CDR3 reads CASSPVGTSYEQYF. CDR3 DNA sequence: TGTGCCAGCAGCCCGGTGGGGACCTCCTACGAGCAGTACTTC.

The chain employs TRBV5-1 and TRBJ1-6, with D possibly matching TRBD1 (5 bases). This CDR3 has 16 amino acids. V dropped 1 base and J dropped 9 bases, with 17 bases sitting between them. Germline-derived CDR1 and CDR2 are SGHRS and YFSETQ. CDR3 coding DNA: TGCGCCAGCAGCTTGTTTAGCGGGGTTACAGGTTCACCCCTCCACTTT. The encoded protein is CASSLFSGVTGSPLHF.